This TCR beta chain was sequenced during a study of blood T cell repertoires in COVID-19. Method: immunoSEQ multiplex PCR; TCRdb's copy keeps in-frame clones and lacks some. This table has 200,000 or so clones, roughly 85% appearing once. V lost 2 bases, J lost 3 bases, and 1 base stayed unmatched. Germline V gene data show CDR1 as SGHRS and CDR2 as YFSETQ. This CDR3 is built from 13 residues. Material for sequencing was PBMCs or T cells enriched from blood (not recorded which). The clonotype comes from a woman aged 45-65 years who had been exposed to COVID-19. The chain carries TRBV5-1 and TRBJ1-1; 7 bases map to TRBD1. The CDR3 here is CASSFQGDTEAFF. Here the CDR3 DNA reads TGCGCCAGCAGCTTCCAGGGGGACACTGAAGCTTTCTTT.